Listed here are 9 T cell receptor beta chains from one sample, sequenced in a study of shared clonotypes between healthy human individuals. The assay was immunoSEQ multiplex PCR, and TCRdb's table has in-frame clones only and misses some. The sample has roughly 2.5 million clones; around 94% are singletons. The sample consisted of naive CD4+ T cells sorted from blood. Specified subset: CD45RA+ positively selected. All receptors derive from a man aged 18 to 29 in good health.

CDR3 sequence (DNA): TGTGCCAGTACCGCCCTTGGGACAGGGGGCCCGGGTCAGCCCCAGCATTTT. Its protein is CASTALGTGGPGQPQHF. The rearrangement uses TRBV19 and TRBJ1-5; 12 nucleotides align to TRBD1. CDR1 and CDR2 (germline): LNHDA, SQIVND (reference sequence). This CDR3 region has 17 residues. V shed 7 bases and J 6 bases; nucleotides not matched to a gene: 13. Supplemented by reference TRBV19 and TRBJ1-5, the full variable domain reads DGGITQSPKYLFRKEGQNVTLSCEQNLNHDAMYWYRQDPGQGLRLIYYSQIVNDFQKGDIAEGYSVSREKKESFPLTVTSAQKNPTAFYLCASTALGTGGPGQPQHFGDGTRLSIL.

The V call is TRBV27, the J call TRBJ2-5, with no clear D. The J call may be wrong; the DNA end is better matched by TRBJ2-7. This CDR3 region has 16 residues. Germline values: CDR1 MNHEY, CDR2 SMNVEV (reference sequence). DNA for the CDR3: TGTGCCAGCAGTTTATCGCCACAGCAACCCCTCTACGAGCAGTACTTC. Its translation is CASSLSPQQPLYEQYF.

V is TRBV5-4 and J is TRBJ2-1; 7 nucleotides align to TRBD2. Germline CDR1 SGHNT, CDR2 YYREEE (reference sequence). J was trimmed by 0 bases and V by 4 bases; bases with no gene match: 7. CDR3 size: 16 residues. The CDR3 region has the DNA TGTGCCAGCAGCCAGAGCGGGGCCCGCTCCTACAATGAGCAGTTCTTC. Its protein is CASSQSGARSYNEQFF.

Here the CDR3 DNA reads TGTGCCAGCAGCCAGGGACTAAGGACTGAAGCTTTCTTT. Translating gives CASSQGLRTEAFF. The chain couples TRBV28 to TRBJ1-1, with D possibly matching TRBD1 (5 bases). Per germline, CDR1 MDHEN and CDR2 SYDVKM. V shed 6 bases and J shed 5 bases, with 13 bases lying between them. The CDR3 extends over 13 amino acids.

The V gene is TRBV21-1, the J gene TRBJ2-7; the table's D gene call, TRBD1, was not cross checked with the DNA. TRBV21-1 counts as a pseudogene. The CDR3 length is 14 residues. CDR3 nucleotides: TGTGCCAGCAGCAACCCGGGACAGCCCTACGAGCAGTACTTC. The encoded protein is CASSNPGQPYEQYF.

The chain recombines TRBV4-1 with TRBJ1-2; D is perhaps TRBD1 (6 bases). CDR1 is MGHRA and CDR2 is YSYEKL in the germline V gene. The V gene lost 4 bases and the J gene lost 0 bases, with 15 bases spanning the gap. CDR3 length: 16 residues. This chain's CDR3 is CASSPWTDLTNYGYTF. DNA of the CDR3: TGCGCCAGCAGCCCTTGGACAGATCTAACTAACTATGGCTACACCTTC.

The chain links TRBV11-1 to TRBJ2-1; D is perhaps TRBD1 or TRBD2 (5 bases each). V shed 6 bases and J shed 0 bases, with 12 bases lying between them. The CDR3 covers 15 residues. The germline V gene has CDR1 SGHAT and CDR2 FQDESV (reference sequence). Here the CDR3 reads CASSWGRSSYNEQFF. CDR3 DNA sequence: TGTGCCAGCAGTTGGGGACGGAGCTCCTACAATGAGCAGTTCTTC.

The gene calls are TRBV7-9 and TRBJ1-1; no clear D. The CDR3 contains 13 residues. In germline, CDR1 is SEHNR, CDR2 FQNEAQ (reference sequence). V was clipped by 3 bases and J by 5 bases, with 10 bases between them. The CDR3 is CASSLDLETEAFF. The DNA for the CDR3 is TGTGCCAGCAGCTTGGACCTTGAAACTGAAGCTTTCTTT.

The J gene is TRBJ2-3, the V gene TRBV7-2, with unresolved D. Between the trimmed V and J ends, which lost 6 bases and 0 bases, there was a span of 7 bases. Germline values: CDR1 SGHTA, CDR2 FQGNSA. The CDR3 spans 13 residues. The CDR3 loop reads CASSPSSTDTQYF. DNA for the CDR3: TGTGCCAGCAGTCCCTCTAGCACAGATACGCAGTATTTT.